The clone carrying this T cell receptor (beta chain) has at least ten counts. Its matching antigen is unknown. What was amplified from RNA transcripts were TCR beta CDR3 regions. HTBI primers were employed in a first-round RT-PCR of the TCR CDR3. TCRdb reprocessed the multiplex PCR reads with MiXCR, giving one entry per CDR3 protein. This table has around 500,000 distinct CDR3 sequences, about 16% appearing once. Ophthalmopathy patients all had a Clinical Activity Score of at least 3, a NOSPECS grade of at least 4 and disease under 3 months old. This entry is derived from a study of T cells in Graves' hyperthyroidism and ophthalmopathy. Study-wide results and limits: Ophthalmopathy, as predicted by the model, came a median 6.5 months after the prediction.

The sequenced sample was blood. This clonotype was obtained from a woman in her 30s with Graves' ophthalmopathy.

CDR3 in amino acids: CASSQDPGVGLYEQYF. The CDR3 DNA is TGTGCCAGCAGCCAAGACCCCGGGGTAGGACTCTACGAGCAGTACTTC. The chain is built from TRBV5-8 and TRBJ2-7; weak D call: TRBD2 (5 bases). The germline CDR1 and CDR2 sequences are SGHTS and YDEGEE. Trimming pared 4 bases from V and 3 bases from J, leaving 20 bases between. The CDR3 length is 16 residues.